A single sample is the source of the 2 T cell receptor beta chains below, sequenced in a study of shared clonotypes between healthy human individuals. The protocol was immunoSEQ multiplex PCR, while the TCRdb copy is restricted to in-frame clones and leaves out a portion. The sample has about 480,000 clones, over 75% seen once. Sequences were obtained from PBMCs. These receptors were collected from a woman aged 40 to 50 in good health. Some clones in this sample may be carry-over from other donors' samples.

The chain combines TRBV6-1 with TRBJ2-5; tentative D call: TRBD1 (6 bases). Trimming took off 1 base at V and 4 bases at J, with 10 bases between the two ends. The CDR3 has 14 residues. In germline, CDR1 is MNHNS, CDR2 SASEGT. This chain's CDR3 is CASSEGGQIETQYF. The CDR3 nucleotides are TGTGCCAGCAGTGAAGGAGGACAGATAGAGACCCAGTACTTC.

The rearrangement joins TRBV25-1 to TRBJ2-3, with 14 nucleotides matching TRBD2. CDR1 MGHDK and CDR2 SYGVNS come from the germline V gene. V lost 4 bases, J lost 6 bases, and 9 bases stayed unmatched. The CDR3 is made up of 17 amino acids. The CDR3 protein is CASSGGTSGRFGDTQYF. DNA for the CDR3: TGTGCCAGCAGTGGGGGGACTAGCGGGAGATTCGGGGATACGCAGTATTTT.